This passage covers 8 T cell receptor beta chains from one sample sequenced in a study of blood T cell repertoires in COVID-19 (TCRdb year 2020). Library generation was performed with the immunoSEQ multiplex PCR assay. TCRdb re-hosts the immuneACCESS table, in-frame sequences only. Its copies lack some clones; in the studies checked, an unresolved V gene accounts for under half of them, and the cause for the rest is not known. The sample includes about 400,000 clones, with around 86% observed a single time. The ten top clones hold 3% of the sample. What was sequenced was peripheral blood. The receptors stem from a human donor in a cohort sampled during active COVID-19.

The rearrangement joins TRBV6-5 to TRBJ2-1; D is perhaps TRBD2 (5 bases). The CDR3 sequence is 15 residues long. Per germline, CDR1 MNHEY and CDR2 SVGAGI. V was clipped by 6 bases and J by 4 bases, with 16 bases between them. The CDR3 sequence: CASRPLVAGYNEQFF. The CDR3 DNA is TGTGCCAGCAGACCACTAGTAGCCGGGTACAATGAGCAGTTCTTC.

With respect to this clone: Within the sample, other DNA sequences also encode this same CDR3. The chain is built from TRBV5-1 and TRBJ1-2, with D possibly matching TRBD1 (5 bases). Germline CDR1 reads SGHRS; CDR2 reads YFSETQ. The V and J ends lost 4 bases and 3 bases respectively, with 10 bases between them. The CDR3 consists of 13 residues. The DNA for the CDR3 is TGCGCCAGCAGCCTAGGGGAGGACTATGGCTACACCTTC. It translates to CASSLGEDYGYTF.

The chain links TRBV19 to TRBJ2-7; possible D gene TRBD2, 7 bases. CDR1 LNHDA and CDR2 SQIVND come from the germline V gene (reference sequence). With 4 bases removed from V and 4 bases from J, the gap between germline ends came to 11 bases. The CDR3 covers 13 residues. The CDR3 loop is CASSRGGRYEQYF. The CDR3 nucleotides read TGTGCCAGTAGTAGGGGGGGCCGGTACGAGCAGTACTTC.

This clone was seen only once. This chain links TRBV7-8 with TRBJ2-3; D is possibly TRBD2 (5 bases). The CDR3 loop spans 16 amino acids. V was trimmed by 5 bases and J by 3 bases, leaving 18 bases between them. Germline V gene sequence: CDR1 SGHVS, CDR2 FQNEAQ. The CDR3 sequence is CASSPRRGRATDTQYF. DNA of the CDR3: TGTGCCAGCAGCCCAAGACGAGGGCGAGCGACAGATACGCAGTATTTT.

The V and J genes are TRBV3-1 (or the pseudogene TRBV3-2) and TRBJ2-5, with TRBD2 matching over 7 bases. This CDR3 region has 14 residues. Germline loops: CDR1 LGHDT, CDR2 YNNKEL (reference sequence). The junction had 2 bases not matched to a gene; V was cut back by 2 bases and J by 2 bases. The DNA for the CDR3 is TGTGCCAGCAGCCAAACTAGCGTACAAGAGACCCAGTACTTC. This codes for CASSQTSVQETQYF.

This rearrangement joins TRBV12-3 or TRBV12-4 to TRBJ2-3, with D tentatively TRBD2 (5 bases). V was pared by 7 bases and J by 5 bases, with 7 bases between. This CDR3 has 11 residues. The CDR3 DNA reads TGTGCCAGCAAGGAGGTAGATACGCAGTATTTT. It encodes CASKEVDTQYF.

This clone came up once. The chain combines TRBV24-1 with TRBJ2-3; TRBD1 matches at 9 bases. CDR1 is KGHDR, CDR2 SFDVKD, per germline. The length of the CDR3 is 16 residues. V gave up 5 bases and J gave up 3 bases; unmatched junction bases: 8. The CDR3 DNA follows: TGTGCCACCAGTGCCCCGACAGGGGGGGTGACAGATACGCAGTATTTT. Encoded protein: CATSAPTGGVTDTQYF.

J is TRBJ2-3 and V is TRBV6-5; a weak D match, TRBD2 (5 bases). Germline lookup yields CDR1 MNHEY and CDR2 SVGAGI. Trimming pared 4 bases from V and 2 bases from J, leaving 10 bases between. There are 14 residues in the CDR3. The CDR3 coding sequence is TGTGCCAGCAGTTTGAGGGAGCCCACAGATACGCAGTATTTT. It is translated as CASSLREPTDTQYF.